This T cell receptor (beta chain) originates from a study of T cells in Graves' hyperthyroidism and ophthalmopathy. This clonotype was counted at least ten times. Looked up from germline, CDR1 is SGHVS and CDR2 is FNYEAQ. This CDR3 has 13 residues. Trimming removed 5 bases at V and 6 bases at J, with 10 bases between. Amplification yielded TCR beta CDR3 regions, with RNA transcripts as the source. Primed by the HTBI set, a first-round RT-PCR was run on the TCR CDR3. Each CDR3 protein gets one entry after TCRdb re-called the multiplex PCR reads with MiXCR. The data contain 500,000 to 650,000 distinct CDR3 sequences, approximately 48% of them singletons.

The chain carries TRBV7-6 and TRBJ2-2; D is uncertain. This clonotype was obtained from an adult woman with Graves' disease, either hyperthyroidism or ophthalmopathy (not recorded which). Sequencing was done on a sample of peripheral blood or thyroid tissue (not recorded which). CDR3 sequence: CASSPVDPGELFF. The CDR3 nucleotides read TGTGCCAGCAGCCCCGTAGATCCCGGGGAGCTGTTTTTT.